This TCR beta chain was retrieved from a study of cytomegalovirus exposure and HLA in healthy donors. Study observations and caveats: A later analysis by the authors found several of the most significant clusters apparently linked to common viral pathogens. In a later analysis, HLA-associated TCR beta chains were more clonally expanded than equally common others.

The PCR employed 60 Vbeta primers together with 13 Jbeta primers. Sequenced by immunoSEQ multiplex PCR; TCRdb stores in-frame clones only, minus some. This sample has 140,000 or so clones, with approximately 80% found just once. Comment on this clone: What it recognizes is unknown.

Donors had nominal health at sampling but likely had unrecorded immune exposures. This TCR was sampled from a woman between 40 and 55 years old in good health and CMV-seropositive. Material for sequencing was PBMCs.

CDR3 DNA sequence: TGTGCCAGCAGCCCACAGTTCACTGAAGCTTTCTTT. Its translation: CASSPQFTEAFF. The rearrangement links TRBV9 to TRBJ1-1; no reliable D call. Germline lookup yields CDR1 SGDLS and CDR2 YYNGEE. V was cut by 4 bases and J by 4 bases, with 8 bases left in between. The CDR3 runs 12 residues.